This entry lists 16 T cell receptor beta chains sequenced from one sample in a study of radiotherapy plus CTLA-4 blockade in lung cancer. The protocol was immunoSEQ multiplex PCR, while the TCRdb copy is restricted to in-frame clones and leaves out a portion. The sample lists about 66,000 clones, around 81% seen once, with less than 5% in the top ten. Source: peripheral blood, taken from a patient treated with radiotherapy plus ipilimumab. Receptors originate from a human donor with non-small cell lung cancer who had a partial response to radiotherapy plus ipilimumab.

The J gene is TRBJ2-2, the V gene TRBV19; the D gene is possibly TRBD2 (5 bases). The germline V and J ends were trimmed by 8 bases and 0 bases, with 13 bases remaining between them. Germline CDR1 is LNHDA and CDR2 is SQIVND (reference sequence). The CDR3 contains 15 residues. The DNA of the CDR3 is TGTGCCAGTTTGCAGCGGACCGCGAACACCGGGGAGCTGTTTTTT. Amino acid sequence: CASLQRTANTGELFF.

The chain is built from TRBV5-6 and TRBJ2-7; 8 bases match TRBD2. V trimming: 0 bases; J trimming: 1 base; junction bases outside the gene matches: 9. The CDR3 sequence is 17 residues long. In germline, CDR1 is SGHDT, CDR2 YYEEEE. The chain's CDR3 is CASSLEGSGISSYEQYF. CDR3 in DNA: TGTGCCAGCAGCTTGGAAGGTAGCGGGATTTCGTCCTACGAGCAGTACTTC.

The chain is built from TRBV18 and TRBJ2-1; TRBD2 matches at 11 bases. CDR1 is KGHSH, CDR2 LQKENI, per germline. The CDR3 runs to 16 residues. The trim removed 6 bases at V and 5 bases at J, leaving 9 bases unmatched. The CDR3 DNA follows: TGTGCCAGCTCCCAATTAGCGGGAGGGCCGGACAATGAGCAGTTCTTC. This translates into CASSQLAGGPDNEQFF.

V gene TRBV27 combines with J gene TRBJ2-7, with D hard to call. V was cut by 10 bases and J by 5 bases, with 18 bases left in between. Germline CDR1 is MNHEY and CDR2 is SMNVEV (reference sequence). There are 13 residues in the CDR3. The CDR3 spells CATRFLGGDEQYF. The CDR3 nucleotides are TGTGCCACCCGGTTCCTAGGTGGCGACGAGCAGTACTTC.

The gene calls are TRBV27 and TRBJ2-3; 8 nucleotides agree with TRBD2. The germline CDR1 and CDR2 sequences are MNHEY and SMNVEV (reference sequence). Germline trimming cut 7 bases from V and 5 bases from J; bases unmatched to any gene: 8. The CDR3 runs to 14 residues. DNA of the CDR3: TGTGCCAGCACCCCAGCAGCGGGAGAAGATACGCAGTATTTT. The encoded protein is CASTPAAGEDTQYF.

CDR3 in DNA: TGTGCCAGCAGTTACAGGGGCCAAAGGGATACGCAGTATTTT. It encodes CASSYRGQRDTQYF. This chain connects TRBV6-5 to TRBJ2-3; tentative D call: TRBD1 (5 bases). Looked up from germline, CDR1 is MNHEY and CDR2 is SVGAGI. The CDR3 consists of 14 residues. V was pared by 2 bases and J by 6 bases, with 12 bases between.

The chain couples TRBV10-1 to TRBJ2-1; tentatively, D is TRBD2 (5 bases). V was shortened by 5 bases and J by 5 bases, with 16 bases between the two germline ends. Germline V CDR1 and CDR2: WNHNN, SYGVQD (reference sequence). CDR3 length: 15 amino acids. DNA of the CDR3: TGCGCCAGCAGTCCCGGACTGCCTCGGGACAATGAGCAGTTCTTC. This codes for CASSPGLPRDNEQFF.

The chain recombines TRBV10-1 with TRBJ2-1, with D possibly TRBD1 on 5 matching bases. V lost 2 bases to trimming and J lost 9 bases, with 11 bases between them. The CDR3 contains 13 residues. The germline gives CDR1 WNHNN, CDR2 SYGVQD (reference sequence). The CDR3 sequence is CASSELKRGEQFF. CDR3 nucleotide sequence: TGCGCCAGCAGTGAGCTTAAAAGGGGTGAGCAGTTCTTC.

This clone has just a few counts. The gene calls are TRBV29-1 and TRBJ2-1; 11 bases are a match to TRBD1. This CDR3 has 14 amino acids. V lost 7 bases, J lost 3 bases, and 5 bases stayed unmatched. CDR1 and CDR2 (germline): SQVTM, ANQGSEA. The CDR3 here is CSALGQGGYNEQFF. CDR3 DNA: TGCAGCGCCCTGGGACAGGGGGGCTACAATGAGCAGTTCTTC.

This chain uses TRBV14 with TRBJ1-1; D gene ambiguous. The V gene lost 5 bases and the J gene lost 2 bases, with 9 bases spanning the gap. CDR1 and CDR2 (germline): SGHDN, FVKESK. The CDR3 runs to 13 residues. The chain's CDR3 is CASSGQRNTEAFF. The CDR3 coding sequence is TGTGCCAGCAGCGGGCAGAGAAACACTGAAGCTTTCTTT.

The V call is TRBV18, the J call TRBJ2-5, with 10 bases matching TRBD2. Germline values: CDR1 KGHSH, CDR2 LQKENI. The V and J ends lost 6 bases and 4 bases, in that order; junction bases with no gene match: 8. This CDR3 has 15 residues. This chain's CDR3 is CASSPARLAGETQYF. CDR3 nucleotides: TGTGCCAGCTCCCCAGCTAGACTAGCGGGAGAGACCCAGTACTTC.

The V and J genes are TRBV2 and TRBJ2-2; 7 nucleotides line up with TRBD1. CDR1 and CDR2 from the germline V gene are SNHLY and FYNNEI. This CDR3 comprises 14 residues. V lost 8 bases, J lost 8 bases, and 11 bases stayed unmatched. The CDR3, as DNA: TGTGCCAGCGTTTTGACAGGGAAAGCTGGGGAGCTGTTTTTT. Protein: CASVLTGKAGELFF.

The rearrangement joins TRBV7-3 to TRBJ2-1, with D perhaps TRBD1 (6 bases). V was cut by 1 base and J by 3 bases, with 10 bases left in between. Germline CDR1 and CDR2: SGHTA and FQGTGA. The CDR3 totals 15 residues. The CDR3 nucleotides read TGTGCCAGCAGCTTAAGCTTACAGGGCTACAATGAGCAGTTCTTC. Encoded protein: CASSLSLQGYNEQFF.

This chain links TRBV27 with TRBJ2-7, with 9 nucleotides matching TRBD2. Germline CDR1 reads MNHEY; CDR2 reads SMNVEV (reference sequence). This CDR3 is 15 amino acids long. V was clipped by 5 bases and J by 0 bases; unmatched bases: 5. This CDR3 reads CASSDTSGLSYEQYF. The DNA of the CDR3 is TGTGCCAGCAGTGATACTAGCGGGCTCTCCTACGAGCAGTACTTC.

The CDR3: CASRSGTSGRLLSYEQYF. The CDR3, as DNA: TGTGCCAGCAGATCCGGGACTAGCGGGAGACTCCTATCCTACGAGCAGTACTTC. The V and J genes are TRBV9 and TRBJ2-7; 14 bases line up with TRBD2. V lost 5 bases to trimming and J lost 1 base; unmatched junction nucleotides: 11. From germline, CDR1 is SGDLS and CDR2 YYNGEE. CDR3 length: 18 amino acids.

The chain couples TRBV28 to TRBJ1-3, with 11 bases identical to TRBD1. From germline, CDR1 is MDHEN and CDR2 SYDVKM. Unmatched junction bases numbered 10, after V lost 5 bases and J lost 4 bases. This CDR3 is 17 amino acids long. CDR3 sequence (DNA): TGTGCCAGCAGTCCGGACAGGGGGCCAGAGCGGGGAAACACCATATATTTT. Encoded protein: CASSPDRGPERGNTIYF.